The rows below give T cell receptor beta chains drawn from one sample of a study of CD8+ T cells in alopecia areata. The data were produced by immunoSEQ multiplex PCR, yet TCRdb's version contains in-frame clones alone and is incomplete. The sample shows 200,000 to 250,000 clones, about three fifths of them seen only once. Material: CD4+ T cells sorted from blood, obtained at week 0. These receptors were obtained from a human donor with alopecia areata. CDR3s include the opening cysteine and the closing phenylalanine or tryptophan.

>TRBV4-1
CASSQRLGQGHNEQFF
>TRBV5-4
CASRASGGRTDTQYF
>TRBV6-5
CATQEGPRRGYGYTF
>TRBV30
CACGTSGPYTDTQYF
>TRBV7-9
CASSLGAGGNQPQHF
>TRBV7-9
CASSLPVGETQYF
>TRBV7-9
CASSLAADRGHDEQYF
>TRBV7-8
CASSERVVRGRGYTF
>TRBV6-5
CASSRHDEAGELFF
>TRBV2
CASSDGAAGTDTQYF
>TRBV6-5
CASRRERGAPHF
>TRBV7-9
CASSFLQTGELFF
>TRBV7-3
CASSQGATRAGDTQYF
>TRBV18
CASSDLGTSEQYF
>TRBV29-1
CSAQGGRGSYNEQFF
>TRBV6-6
CASRTGTTNFYEQYF
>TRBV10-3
CAISDDGRITYEQYF
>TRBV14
CASSQAHPGLAFLEQYF
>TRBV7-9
CASSPTSGRAKNEQYF
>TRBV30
CAWAAGLEGEQYF
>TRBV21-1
CASSPGARF
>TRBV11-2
CASSFNLQTSYNEQFF
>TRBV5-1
CASSLASGRGDSPLHF
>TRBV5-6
CASSFSSPRGANTGELFF
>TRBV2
CASSVQASTYEQYF
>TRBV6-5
CASNRDTTNTEAFF